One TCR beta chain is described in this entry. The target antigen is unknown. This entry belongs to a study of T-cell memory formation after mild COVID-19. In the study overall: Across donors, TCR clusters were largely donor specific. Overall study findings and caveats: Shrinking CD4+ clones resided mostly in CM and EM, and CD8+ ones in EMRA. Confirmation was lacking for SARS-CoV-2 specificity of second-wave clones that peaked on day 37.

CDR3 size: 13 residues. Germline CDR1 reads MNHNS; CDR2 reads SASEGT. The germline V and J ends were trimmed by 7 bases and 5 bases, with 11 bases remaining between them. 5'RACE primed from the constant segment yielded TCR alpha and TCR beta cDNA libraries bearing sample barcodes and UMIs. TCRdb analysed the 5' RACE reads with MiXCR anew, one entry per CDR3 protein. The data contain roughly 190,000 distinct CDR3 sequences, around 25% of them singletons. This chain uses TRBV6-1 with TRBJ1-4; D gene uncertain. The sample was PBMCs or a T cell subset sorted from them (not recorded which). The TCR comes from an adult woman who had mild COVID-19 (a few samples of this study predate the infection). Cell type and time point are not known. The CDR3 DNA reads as TGTGCCAGCACAAACAGCCTGAATGAAAAACTGTTTTTT. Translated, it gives CASTNSLNEKLFF.